Detailed here is one T cell receptor beta chain. Antigen: not known. The template was genomic DNA from peripheral blood, not RNA. TRB rearrangements spanning V, D and J were amplified using mixed TRB-A/B primers. TCRdb reanalysed the multiplex PCR reads using MiXCR and keeps one entry per CDR3 protein. The table shows 10,000 to 15,000 distinct CDR3 sequences, with around 30% occurring only once. The data derive from a study of T cell repertoires in aging, cancer and after chemotherapy. Study in general: Pre- and post-chemotherapy samples were paired from chronic lymphocytic leukemia patients treated with fludarabine- or bendamustine-based regimens. General study findings and limits: In hematological cancer patients, infiltrated lymphoid organs may have impaired thymic emigration or peripheral T cell expansion. Age-matched healthy donors had significantly more diverse, less clonal blood TCR repertoires than untreated cancer patients.

Germline V CDR1 and CDR2: ENHRY, SYGVKD. Trimming took off 4 bases at V and 3 bases at J, with 25 bases between the two ends. This CDR3 has 19 residues. The source of this sequence is a human donor with a blood cancer. The chain links TRBV10-3 to TRBJ2-1; possibly TRBD1 or TRBD2 for D (5 bases each). Sequenced input: blood. The CDR3 here is CAISAGRLTADRFYNEQFF. In nucleotides, the CDR3 is TGTGCCATCAGTGCGGGACGGCTGACCGCCGACCGCTTCTACAATGAGCAGTTCTTC.